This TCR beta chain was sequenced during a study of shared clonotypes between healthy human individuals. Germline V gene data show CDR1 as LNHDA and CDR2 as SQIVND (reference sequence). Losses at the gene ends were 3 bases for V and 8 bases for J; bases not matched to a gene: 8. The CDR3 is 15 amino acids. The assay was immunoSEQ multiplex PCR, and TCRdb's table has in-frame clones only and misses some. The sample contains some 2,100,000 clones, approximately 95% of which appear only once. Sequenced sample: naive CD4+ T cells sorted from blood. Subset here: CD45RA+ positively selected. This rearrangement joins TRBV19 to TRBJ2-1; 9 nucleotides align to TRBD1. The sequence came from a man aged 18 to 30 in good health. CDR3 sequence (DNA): TGTGCCAGTAGTATCGGGACAGGGTTTGGGGATGAGCAGTTCTTC. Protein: CASSIGTGFGDEQFF.